Reported below is one T cell receptor (beta chain). The data are from a study of blood T cell repertoires in COVID-19. Study-level information: PBMCs, B-cell-depleted T cells, or T cells were the source of the cDNA or gDNA that made up the material.

Deletions cut 0 bases from V and 13 bases from J, with 15 bases between. Germline lookup yields CDR1 LGHDT and CDR2 YNNKEL (reference sequence). This CDR3 has 13 amino acids. Original processing methods: By means of reference gene primer amplification, nucleated cell counts were estimated. Assay used: immunoSEQ multiplex PCR; TCRdb lists only in-frame clones, some missing. D and trimming were read from the DNA, whereas the V and J calls and clone size are those reported in that table. The table records 25,000 to 35,000 clones, over 75% of them present only once. Sequenced material: peripheral blood. The receptor was derived from a man older than 75 with active COVID-19. The J gene is TRBJ1-2, the V gene TRBV3-1 (or the pseudogene TRBV3-2), with D possibly being TRBD1 (5 bases). The CDR3 spells CASSQDGPSGRTF. DNA of the CDR3: TGTGCCAGCAGCCAAGACGGGCCATCAGGGCGCACCTTC.